This TCR beta chain stems from a study of cytomegalovirus exposure and HLA in healthy donors. Both 60 Vbeta primers and 13 Jbeta primers went into the PCR. Measured with immunoSEQ multiplex PCR; TCRdb has only the in-frame clones, and not every one. The table has about 120,000 clones, around three quarters seen once; the top ten hold 2.5% to 3%. Study-wide results and caveats: The authors enumerated 150 to 200 TCR beta chains as linked to cytomegalovirus.

On this clone: Its antigen is currently unknown.

The CDR3 runs 19 residues. This sequence originates from a woman aged 40 to 50 in good health and CMV-seropositive. The material sequenced was PBMCs. V usage is TRBV21-1 and J usage is TRBJ2-3; the DNA was not used to check the table's D call, TRBD2. TRBV21-1 is described as a pseudogene. This CDR3 reads CASSKASGASGRTTDTQYF. The CDR3 DNA is TGTGCCAGCAGCAAAGCGTCGGGAGCTAGCGGGAGGACCACAGATACGCAGTATTTT.